The TCR beta chain described here comes from a study of T cell responses to AZD1222 COVID-19 vaccine. Comments on this clone: Its antigen is currently unknown.

This CDR3 has 17 amino acids. J was trimmed by 2 bases and V by 6 bases; bases with no gene match: 8. Per germline, CDR1 SGHRS and CDR2 YFSETQ. Notes on the study in general: Of spike-specific TCRs, nearly half reportedly target regions left unmutated in variants. The peak T cell response came first, and repertoires were sampled only after it. Most donors were white British, females outnumbered males, and clonal diversity was possibly underestimated. With two AZD1222 doses given, Spike-specific TCR breadth and depth both rose.

TCRdb's copy holds only in-frame clones and misses some; the assay was immunoSEQ multiplex PCR. This sample carries 100,000 to 150,000 clones, 80% to 90% of them seen once, and the ten largest clones take 7.6%. The sequence came from an adult in good health. The sample consisted of peripheral blood, taken on day 0 of AZD1222 vaccination. This sequence joins TRBV5-1 and TRBJ2-2; 12 bases line up with TRBD2. For the CDR3, the DNA is TGCGCCAGCATGGCTAGCGGGGGGGCGCGAAACACCGGGGAGCTGTTTTTT. Translated, it gives CASMASGGARNTGELFF. Variable domain in full (rest from reference TRBV5-1 and TRBJ2-2): KAGVTQTPRYLIKTRGQQVTLSCSPISGHRSVSWYQQTPGQGLQFLFEYFSETQRNKGNFPGRFSGRQFSNSRSEMNVSTLELGDSALYLCASMASGGARNTGELFFGEGSRLTVL.